The T cell receptor (beta chain) under discussion was sequenced for a study of cytomegalovirus exposure and HLA in healthy donors. Findings and limits, study-wide: Prior analysis indicated that the majority of TCR beta V segments exhibited productivity approximately 87% or approximately 30% of the time.

On this clone itself: Its antigen remains unidentified.

Looked up from germline, CDR1 is WSHSY and CDR2 is SAAADI. Trimming at V came to 0 bases and at J to 3 bases, leaving 8 bases not matched to a gene. CDR3 length: 19 amino acids. Both 60 Vbeta primers and 13 Jbeta primers went into the PCR. Generated by immunoSEQ multiplex PCR, the TCRdb table keeps only in-frame clones and is missing some. The sample holds 95,000 to 150,000 clones, over 75% seen once. The chain employs TRBV10-2 and TRBJ2-6, with 10 bases identical to TRBD1. Sequenced sample: PBMCs. The receptor was derived from a man younger than 45 in good health and CMV-seronegative. In DNA form, the CDR3 reads TGCGCCAGCAGTGAGTCTAGACAGGGGGCAGGTTTTGGGGCCAACGTCCTGACTTTC. Its translation is CASSESRQGAGFGANVLTF.